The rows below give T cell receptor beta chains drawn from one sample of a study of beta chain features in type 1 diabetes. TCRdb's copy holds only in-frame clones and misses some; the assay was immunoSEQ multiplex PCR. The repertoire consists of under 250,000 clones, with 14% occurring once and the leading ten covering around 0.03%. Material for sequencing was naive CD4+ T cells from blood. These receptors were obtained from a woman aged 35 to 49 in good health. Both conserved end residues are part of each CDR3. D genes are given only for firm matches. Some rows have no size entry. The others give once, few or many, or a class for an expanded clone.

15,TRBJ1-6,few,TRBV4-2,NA,TGTGCCAGCAGCCTCAACTCGAGGTATAATTCACCCCTCCACTTT,CASSLNSRYNSPLHF
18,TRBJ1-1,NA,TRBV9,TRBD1,TGTGCCAGCAGCGCCTCGTCAACCGACAGGGGGAGGAACACTGAAGCTTTCTTT,CASSASSTDRGRNTEAFF
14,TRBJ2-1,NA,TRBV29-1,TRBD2,TGCAGCGTCGTGAAGATCGGAGAGCGGGGGAAGCAGTTCTTC,CSVVKIGERGKQFF
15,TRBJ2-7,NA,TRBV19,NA,TGTGCCAGTAGTATAGTGTGGGGCCGGGCGGACGAGCAGTACTTC,CASSIVWGRADEQYF
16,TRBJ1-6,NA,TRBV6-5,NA,TGTGCCAGCAGGTACTTAGAGGCTGCACTAAATTCACCCCTCCACTTT,CASRYLEAALNSPLHF
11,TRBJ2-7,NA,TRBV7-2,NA,TGTGCCAGCAGCTTTTTCCACGAGCAGTACTTC,CASSFFHEQYF
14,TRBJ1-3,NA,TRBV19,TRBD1,TGTGCCAGCGTAGGACAGGGAACTGGAAACACCATATATTTT,CASVGQGTGNTIYF
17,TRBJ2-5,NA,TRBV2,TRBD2,TGTGCCAGCAGTCCTCGTCACCGGGGGGTAAGCGTTGAGACCCAGTACTTC,CASSPRHRGVSVETQYF
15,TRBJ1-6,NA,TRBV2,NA,TGTGCCAGCAGCCAACAGGGTTCAAAAAATTCACCCCTCCACTTT,CASSQQGSKNSPLHF
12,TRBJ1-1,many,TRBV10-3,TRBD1,TGTGCCATAGGGACAGTTGGCACTGAAGCTTTCTTT,CAIGTVGTEAFF
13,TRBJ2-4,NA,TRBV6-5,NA,TGTGCCAGCTGGGAGACAGCCAAAAACATTCAGTACTTC,CASWETAKNIQYF
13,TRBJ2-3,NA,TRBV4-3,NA,TGCGCCAGCAGCCAGGGACTTGGAGATACGCAGTATTTT,CASSQGLGDTQYF
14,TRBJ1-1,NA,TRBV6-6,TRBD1,TGTGCCAGCAGTCGGACAGGGGGCCTCGTTGAAGCTTTCTTT,CASSRTGGLVEAFF
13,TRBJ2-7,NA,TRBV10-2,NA,TGCGCCAGCAGTGAGGCGACTTTCGGCGAGCAGTACTTC,CASSEATFGEQYF
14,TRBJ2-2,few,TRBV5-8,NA,TGTGCCAGCAGCCGACAGGTGGGCACCGGGGAGCTGTTTTTT,CASSRQVGTGELFF
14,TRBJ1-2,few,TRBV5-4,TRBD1,TGTGCCAGCAGTCCCGGGACAGGGATCTATGGCTACACCTTC,CASSPGTGIYGYTF
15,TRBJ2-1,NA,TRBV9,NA,TGTGCCAGCAGCAACTTCGGGGACAAACTCAATGAGCAGTTCTTC,CASSNFGDKLNEQFF